This TCR beta chain was sequenced for a study of shared clonotypes between healthy human individuals. V was cut by 0 bases and J by 8 bases, with 5 bases left in between. Per germline, CDR1 SGHNT and CDR2 YYREEE (reference sequence). The CDR3 is made up of 11 amino acids. Broader study findings: Sharing across a handful of donors was seen in 4% to 5% of naive CD4 clonotypes.

The table came from immunoSEQ multiplex PCR; TCRdb's copy has only in-frame clones and leaves some out. Of some 500,000 clones listed, approximately 95% are singletons. A word on this clone: No antigen is known for it.

Specimen: naive CD4+ T cells sorted from blood. The subset is: CD45RA+ positively selected. J is TRBJ1-2 and V is TRBV5-4, with unresolved D. This sequence was found in a woman between 25 and 40 years old in good health. The CDR3 DNA is TGTGCCAGCAGCTTGGACGGAGGCTACACCTTC. Translating it yields CASSLDGGYTF.